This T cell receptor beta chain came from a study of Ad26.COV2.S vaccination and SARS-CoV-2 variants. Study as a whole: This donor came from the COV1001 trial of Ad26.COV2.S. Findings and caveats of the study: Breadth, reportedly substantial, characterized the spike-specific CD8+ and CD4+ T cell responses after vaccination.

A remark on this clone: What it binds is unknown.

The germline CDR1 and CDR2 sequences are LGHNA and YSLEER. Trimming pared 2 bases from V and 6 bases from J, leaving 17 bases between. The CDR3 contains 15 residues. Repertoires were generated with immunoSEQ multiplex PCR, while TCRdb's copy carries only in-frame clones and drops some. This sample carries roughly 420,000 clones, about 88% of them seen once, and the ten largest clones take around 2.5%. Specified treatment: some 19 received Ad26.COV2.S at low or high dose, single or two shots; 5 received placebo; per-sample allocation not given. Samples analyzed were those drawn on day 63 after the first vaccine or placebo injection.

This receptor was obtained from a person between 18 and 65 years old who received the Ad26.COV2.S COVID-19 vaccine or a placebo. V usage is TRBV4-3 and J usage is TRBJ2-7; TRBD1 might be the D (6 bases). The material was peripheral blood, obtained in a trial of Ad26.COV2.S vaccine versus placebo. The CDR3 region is CASSQPLHRVIEQYF. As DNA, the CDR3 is TGCGCCAGCAGCCAACCCCTCCACAGGGTGATCGAGCAGTACTTC.